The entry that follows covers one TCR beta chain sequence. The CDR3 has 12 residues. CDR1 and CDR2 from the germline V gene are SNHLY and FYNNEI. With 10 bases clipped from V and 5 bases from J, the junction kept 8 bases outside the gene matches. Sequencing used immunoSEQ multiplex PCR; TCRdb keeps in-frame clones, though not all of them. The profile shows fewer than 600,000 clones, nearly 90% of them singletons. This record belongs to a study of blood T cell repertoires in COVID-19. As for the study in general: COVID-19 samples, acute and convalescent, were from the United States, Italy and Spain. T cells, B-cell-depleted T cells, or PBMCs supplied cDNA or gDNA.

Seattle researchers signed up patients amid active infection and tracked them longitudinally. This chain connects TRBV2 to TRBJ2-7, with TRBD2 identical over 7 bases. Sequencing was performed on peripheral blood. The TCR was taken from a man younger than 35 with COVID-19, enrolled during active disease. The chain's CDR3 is CAIGLEPNEQYF. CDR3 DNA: TGTGCCATAGGACTAGAGCCCAACGAGCAGTACTTC.